Sequencing of this T cell receptor beta chain was carried out in a study of T cells in Graves' hyperthyroidism and ophthalmopathy. Study conclusions and caveats: For ophthalmopathy, model prediction preceded onset by a median roughly 6.2 months. Most expanded thyroid clonotypes above 0.001 recurred in blood.

Germline CDR1 reads GTSNPN; CDR2 reads SVGIG (reference sequence). The ends lost 2 bases at V and 3 bases at J; junction bases unmatched: 6. CDR3 length: 14 residues. This clonotype has ten or more counts. Its antigen is unknown. What was amplified from RNA transcripts were TCR beta CDR3 regions. HTBI primers were employed in a first-round RT-PCR of the TCR CDR3. TCRdb analysed the multiplex PCR reads with MiXCR anew, one entry per CDR3 protein. The table shows about 290,000 distinct CDR3 sequences, with about an eighth occurring only once. Patients showing uncontrolled infection, other autoimmune disease, pregnancy or lactation were ineligible.

This TCR was sampled from a woman younger than 45 with Graves' hyperthyroidism that later progressed to Graves' ophthalmopathy. V and J are TRBV30 and TRBJ2-7; 8 bases fit TRBD2. Sequencing was done on a sample of blood. CDR3 in amino acids: CAWSMSGSRYEQYF. Written as DNA, the CDR3 is TGTGCCTGGAGTATGAGCGGGAGTCGCTACGAGCAGTACTTC. Full variable domain (remainder filled in from reference TRBV30 and TRBJ2-7): SQTIHQWPATLVQPVGSPLSLECTVEGTSNPNLYWYRQAAGRGLQLLFYSVGIGQISSEVPQNLSASRPQDRQFILSSKKLLLSDSGFYLCAWSMSGSRYEQYFGPGTRLTVT.